A selection of T cell receptor beta chains follows, all from one sample in a study of blood T cell repertoires in COVID-19. The protocol was immunoSEQ multiplex PCR, while the TCRdb copy is restricted to in-frame clones and leaves out a portion. The sample comprises over 400,000 clones, about nine tenths of which are singletons, and roughly 1.4% rests with the top ten. The sample was peripheral blood. Every receptor here comes from a woman aged 25 to 39 with active or convalescent COVID-19. CDR3s include the opening cysteine and the closing phenylalanine or tryptophan. D genes are given only for firm matches. Some rows mark clone size as missing; the rest say once, few, many or name a class of expanded clone.

D: -
V: TRBV2
size: -
J: TRBJ1-1
DNA: TGTGCCAGCAGTCCCGGTAATCACGCTGAAGCTTTCTTT
CDR3: CASSPGNHAEAFF

D: -
V: TRBV5-4
size: -
J: TRBJ2-7
DNA: TGTGCCAGCAGCGCCCAGGGATTTTACGAGCAGTACTTC
CDR3: CASSAQGFYEQYF

D: TRBD1
V: TRBV18
size: few
J: TRBJ1-4
DNA: TGTGCCAGCTCACCTAACAGGGGGGATGAAAAACTGTTTTTT
CDR3: CASSPNRGDEKLFF

D: -
V: TRBV29-1
size: -
J: TRBJ1-4
DNA: TGCAGCGCTGGTGAGGGAGAAAAACTGTTTTTT
CDR3: CSAGEGEKLFF

D: -
V: TRBV10-3
size: few
J: TRBJ2-2
DNA: TGTGCCACCGGACTATCGAACACCGGGGAGCTGTTTTTT
CDR3: CATGLSNTGELFF

D: -
V: TRBV2
size: -
J: TRBJ1-2
DNA: TGTGCCAGCAGACCGAATGGCCAGGGCTACACCTTC
CDR3: CASRPNGQGYTF

D: -
V: TRBV5-6
size: -
J: TRBJ2-3
DNA: TGTGCCAGCAGCGACCCGGGGGGCAGGTCAGATACGCAGTATTTT
CDR3: CASSDPGGRSDTQYF

D: -
V: TRBV5-6
size: -
J: TRBJ2-1
DNA: TGTGCCAGCAGCTTGCCAGGCTCCTACAATGAGCAGTTCTTC
CDR3: CASSLPGSYNEQFF

D: TRBD2
V: TRBV19
size: -
J: TRBJ2-5
DNA: TGTGCCAGTACCCCGAGGGGACTAGCGGGGGATGGGGAGACCCAGTACTTC
CDR3: CASTPRGLAGDGETQYF

D: -
V: TRBV4-1
size: -
J: TRBJ1-1
DNA: TGCGCCAGCAGCCATGTAGTCGGGGGTACTGAAGCTTTCTTT
CDR3: CASSHVVGGTEAFF

D: -
V: TRBV5-4
size: -
J: TRBJ2-3
DNA: TGTGCCAGCAGCTTCCATATGGGACCGGGGGTGGGAGATACGCAGTATTTT
CDR3: CASSFHMGPGVGDTQYF

D: -
V: TRBV3-1/TRBV3-2
size: once
J: TRBJ1-1
DNA: TGTGCCAGCACCCGGGGGGGTAGCTCTGAAGCTTTCTTT
CDR3: CASTRGGSSEAFF

D: TRBD1
V: TRBV4-1
size: -
J: TRBJ2-7
DNA: TGCGCCAGCAGCCAGGGGGCAGGGGGCGCGTCCTACGAGCAGTACTTC
CDR3: CASSQGAGGASYEQYF

D: TRBD1
V: TRBV28
size: -
J: TRBJ1-2
DNA: TGTGCCAGCAGCTCCGGACAGGGAGAGGTCGTAGGCTACACCTTC
CDR3: CASSSGQGEVVGYTF

D: -
V: TRBV2
size: -
J: TRBJ1-3
DNA: TGTGCCAGCGCTATTCAGGGTCTCTCTGGAAACACCATATATTTT
CDR3: CASAIQGLSGNTIYF

D: -
V: TRBV30
size: -
J: TRBJ2-7
DNA: TGTGCCTGGACACAGGTAGGGGTCGAGCAGTACTTC
CDR3: CAWTQVGVEQYF

D: -
V: TRBV19
size: -
J: TRBJ1-1
DNA: TGTGCCAGTAGTATAGAGGAGGGGAAGAGGACTGAAGCTTTCTTT
CDR3: CASSIEEGKRTEAFF

D: TRBD1
V: TRBV6-1
size: -
J: TRBJ2-2
DNA: TGTGCCAGCAGTGAATTAGGGGGCGTAGCCGGGGAGCTGTTTTTT
CDR3: CASSELGGVAGELFF

D: -
V: TRBV7-6
size: many
J: TRBJ1-5
DNA: TGTGCCAGCAGCCCTCGACAGGATCAGCCCCAGCATTTT
CDR3: CASSPRQDQPQHF

D: -
V: TRBV18
size: once
J: TRBJ1-2
DNA: TGTGCCAGCTCCCCAGACAGTAACTATGGCTACACCTTC
CDR3: CASSPDSNYGYTF

D: -
V: TRBV4-1
size: -
J: TRBJ1-2
DNA: TGCGCCAGCAGCCAAGAGGCAGGCTATGGCTACACCTTC
CDR3: CASSQEAGYGYTF

D: -
V: TRBV7-9
size: -
J: TRBJ1-1
DNA: TGTGCCAGCAGCGGAGACAGGTTGGAGTCCACTGAAGCTTTCTTT
CDR3: CASSGDRLESTEAFF

D: TRBD2
V: TRBV11-3
size: -
J: TRBJ2-2
DNA: TGTGCCAGCAGCTTAGCTGGACTAGCGGGAGGGAACACCGGGGAGCTGTTTTTT
CDR3: CASSLAGLAGGNTGELFF

D: -
V: TRBV19
size: -
J: TRBJ1-3
DNA: TGTGCCAGCTTGACGCGGGGTGGAAACACCATATATTTT
CDR3: CASLTRGGNTIYF

D: -
V: TRBV5-1
size: once
J: TRBJ2-1
DNA: TGCGCCAGCAGCATAGAAACCTACAATGAGCAGTTCTTC
CDR3: CASSIETYNEQFF

D: -
V: TRBV19
size: -
J: TRBJ1-5
DNA: TGTGCCAGTAGTACGCCGCCGGGGGGAATCGTCAGCAATCAGCCCCAGCATTTT
CDR3: CASSTPPGGIVSNQPQHF

D: TRBD2
V: TRBV10-3
size: -
J: TRBJ2-1
DNA: TGTGCCATCAGTGGTACTAGCGGGGGGAGCTCCTACAATGAGCAGTTCTTC
CDR3: CAISGTSGGSSYNEQFF

D: -
V: TRBV4-1
size: -
J: TRBJ2-5
DNA: TGCGCCAGCAGCCAAGGACTAAACCAAGAGACCCAGTACTTC
CDR3: CASSQGLNQETQYF

D: -
V: TRBV6-1
size: -
J: TRBJ2-7
DNA: TGTGCCAGCAGCGCCCCTGAGGCGAGCTCCTACGAGCAGTACTTC
CDR3: CASSAPEASSYEQYF

D: TRBD2
V: TRBV3-1/TRBV3-2
size: -
J: TRBJ2-2
DNA: TGTGCCAGCAGCCACGCTAGCGGGGGCTTCACCGGGGAGCTGTTTTTT
CDR3: CASSHASGGFTGELFF

D: TRBD1
V: TRBV3-1/TRBV3-2
size: -
J: TRBJ1-4
DNA: TGTGCCAGCAGCCAAGACAGGGGGCTTGAAAAACTGTTTTTT
CDR3: CASSQDRGLEKLFF

D: -
V: TRBV13
size: -
J: TRBJ2-1
DNA: TGTGCCAGCGAAAGGACTGAGAGAGACAATGAGCAGTTCTTC
CDR3: CASERTERDNEQFF

D: TRBD2
V: TRBV10-3
size: -
J: TRBJ2-1
DNA: TGTGCCATCAGTCCGCCCGTAGGAACTAGCGGGGGTGGAGGTGATGAGCAGTTCTTC
CDR3: CAISPPVGTSGGGGDEQFF

D: TRBD1
V: TRBV7-9
size: -
J: TRBJ1-1
DNA: TGTGCCAGCACTCTAACAGACAGGGGGACTGAAGCTTTCTTT
CDR3: CASTLTDRGTEAFF

D: -
V: TRBV30
size: -
J: TRBJ1-1
DNA: TGTGCCTGGATGGAGGGGTTCGAAGCTTTCTTT
CDR3: CAWMEGFEAFF

D: -
V: TRBV6-5
size: -
J: TRBJ2-2
DNA: TGTGCCAGCAGATACAATTCAAGGGGTAACACCGGGGAGCTGTTTTTT
CDR3: CASRYNSRGNTGELFF

D: TRBD2
V: TRBV6-1
size: -
J: TRBJ2-7
DNA: TGTGCCAGCAGTGAGGGGGGGTCGGGCTACGAGCAGTACTTC
CDR3: CASSEGGSGYEQYF

D: -
V: TRBV18
size: -
J: TRBJ1-1
DNA: TGTGCCAGCTCACCAGACAGGACCCACATGAACACTGAAGCTTTCTTT
CDR3: CASSPDRTHMNTEAFF

D: TRBD1
V: TRBV5-1
size: -
J: TRBJ1-2
DNA: TGCGCCAGCAGCTTGGATTGGACAGGGGGGGCCTATGGCTACACCTTC
CDR3: CASSLDWTGGAYGYTF

D: TRBD1
V: TRBV19
size: -
J: TRBJ1-1
DNA: TGTGCCAGTAGTCAGACAGGGGACACTGAAGCTTTCTTT
CDR3: CASSQTGDTEAFF